The next 20 T cell receptor beta chains were all read from a single sample in a study of patients and donors after allogeneic stem cell transplantation. Each CDR3 protein is one row after TCRdb ran MiXCR on the RT-PCR reads. The data hold some 960,000 distinct CDR3 sequences, with over 15% observed a single time. The sample was blood, either unsorted or a sorted T cell fraction (not recorded which). The source is a human donor who was either an allogeneic HSCT recipient or a stem cell or donor lymphocyte infusion donor (not recorded which). It is not recorded whose cells these are; they may come from a transplant donor.

This clonotype was detected a few times. The chain couples TRBV6-1 to TRBJ1-1; the match to TRBD1 covers 7 bases. With V trimmed by 8 bases and J by 0 bases, 9 bases remained unmatched. CDR3 size: 15 residues. Germline CDR1 and CDR2: MNHNS and SASEGT. The CDR3 nucleotides are TGTGCCAGCTTAGCAGGGGGAACCATGAACACTGAAGCTTTCTTT. Its protein product is CASLAGGTMNTEAFF.

This clonotype was picked up a small number of times. The chain is built from TRBV5-1 and TRBJ2-2; D might be TRBD1 (6 bases). Germline V lookup: CDR1 SGHRS, CDR2 YFSETQ. The CDR3 contains 14 residues. V lost 0 bases to trimming and J lost 10 bases, with 13 bases between them. DNA of the CDR3: TGCGCCAGCAGCTTGGACCAGGGGCGGACGGAGCTGTTTTTT. It is translated as CASSLDQGRTELFF.

This chain uses TRBV2 with TRBJ2-7; a weak D match, TRBD1 (6 bases). This CDR3 region has 15 residues. Trimming left V 3 bases short and J 6 bases short, with 18 bases between. Germline V gene lookup returns CDR1 SNHLY and CDR2 FYNNEI. CDR3 amino acids: CASSEVARGSGEQYF. The CDR3 DNA follows: TGTGCCAGCAGTGAGGTCGCCAGGGGATCGGGCGAGCAGTACTTC. Filled out from reference TRBV2 and TRBJ2-7, the complete variable domain reads EPEVTQTPSHQVTQMGQEVILRCVPISNHLYFYWYRQILGQKVEFLVSFYNNEISEKSEIFDDQFSVERPDGSNFTLKIRSTKLEDSAMYFCASSEVARGSGEQYFGPGTRLTVT.

The chain carries TRBV20-1 and TRBJ2-5; perhaps D is TRBD1 or TRBD2 (5 bases each). The germline V and J ends were trimmed by 8 bases and 7 bases, with 17 bases remaining between them. The CDR3 runs to 12 residues. The germline V gene has CDR1 DFQATT and CDR2 SNEGSKA (reference sequence). The CDR3 reads CSQAGNAGTQYF. In DNA form, the CDR3 reads TGCAGTCAGGCAGGGAATGCGGGGACCCAGTACTTC.

The J gene is TRBJ1-2, the V gene TRBV5-1, with TRBD1 matching 8 bases. CDR1 and CDR2 from the germline V gene are SGHRS and YFSETQ. There are 16 residues in the CDR3. With V trimmed by 1 base and J by 1 base, 6 bases remained unmatched. DNA of the CDR3: TGCGCCAGCAGCTTGTGGCCAGGGGGCGGTAACTATGGCTACACCTTC. Amino acid sequence: CASSLWPGGGNYGYTF.

The J gene is TRBJ2-3, the V gene TRBV4-2, with 12 nucleotides matching TRBD2. The ends lost 4 bases at V and 3 bases at J; junction bases unmatched: 5. The CDR3 contains 16 residues. Germline V lookup: CDR1 LGHNA, CDR2 YNFKEQ. The CDR3 DNA is TGTGCCAGCAGCCGGTCTAGCGGGGGGGGTACAGATACGCAGTATTTT. This encodes CASSRSSGGGTDTQYF.

This clonotype was found once. This chain links TRBV28 with TRBJ1-2, with D tentatively TRBD1 (5 bases). Germline-derived CDR1 and CDR2 are MDHEN and SYDVKM. The CDR3 totals 12 residues. The V end was cut by 3 bases, the J end by 8 bases, with 10 bases between. The CDR3 sequence is CASSLGVWGYTF. The CDR3 region has the DNA TGTGCCAGCAGTTTGGGGGTTTGGGGCTACACCTTC.

This clonotype was detected a few times. The chain is built from TRBV30 and TRBJ1-2, with D hard to call. The CDR3 contains 13 residues. V was trimmed by 4 bases and J by 0 bases, leaving 9 bases between them. Germline V gives CDR1 GTSNPN, CDR2 SVGIG (reference sequence). CDR3 loop: CAWNLVANYGYTF. In DNA form, the CDR3 reads TGTGCCTGGAATCTGGTAGCTAACTATGGCTACACCTTC.

The rearrangement links TRBV10-3 to TRBJ2-7; maybe TRBD1 (6 bases). There are 16 residues in the CDR3. Per germline, CDR1 ENHRY and CDR2 SYGVKD. V dropped 0 bases and J dropped 2 bases, with 14 bases sitting between them. The CDR3 DNA reads as TGTGCCATCAGTGAGTCGACAGGTGGTAGAACCTACGAGCAGTACTTC. Translated, it gives CAISESTGGRTYEQYF.

In its sample, this clonotype was seen many times. This CDR3 is CASRGQRYNEQFF. The CDR3 DNA reads TGTGCCAGCAGGGGACAGAGATACAATGAGCAGTTCTTC. The chain recombines TRBV12-3 or TRBV12-4 with TRBJ2-1; 7 bases align to TRBD1. The CDR3 is made up of 13 amino acids. V trimming: 6 bases; J trimming: 4 bases; junction bases outside the gene matches: 3.

The chain uses TRBV12-3 or TRBV12-4 and TRBJ2-7; 7 positions agree with TRBD1. The CDR3 runs to 13 residues. V lost 4 bases, J lost 4 bases, and 4 bases stayed unmatched. As DNA, the CDR3 is TGTGCCAGCAGTTCACAGGGGACATACGAGCAGTACTTC. Its translation is CASSSQGTYEQYF.

This clonotype showed up just a few times. This chain joins TRBV6-2 or TRBV6-3 and TRBJ1-6, with a tentative D call TRBD1 (5 bases). CDR1 and CDR2 (germline): MNHEY, SVGEGT. The CDR3 extends over 15 amino acids. V lost 2 bases to trimming and J lost 7 bases, with 12 bases between them. CDR3 sequence (DNA): TGTGCCAGCAGTTACGGGGGAGCCCTCAATTCACCCCTCCACTTT. This translates into CASSYGGALNSPLHF.

The rearrangement joins TRBV5-1 to TRBJ2-3; the D call may be TRBD1 or TRBD2 (5 bases each). The V and J ends lost 0 bases and 2 bases respectively, with 10 bases between them. Germline CDR1 reads SGHRS; CDR2 reads YFSETQ. This CDR3 has 15 residues. CDR3 in amino acids: CASSLAGTPTDTQYF. CDR3 bases: TGCGCCAGCAGCTTGGCTGGGACCCCCACAGATACGCAGTATTTT.

Only a few counts were recorded for this clonotype. The V call is TRBV12-3 or TRBV12-4, the J call TRBJ2-1, with 10 bases lining up with TRBD1. The CDR3 has 15 residues. Trimming removed 5 bases from V and 9 bases from J; junction bases left unmatched: 10. Here the CDR3 reads CASSRRDRGVSEQFF. In DNA, the CDR3 is TGTGCCAGCAGTCGAAGGGACAGGGGAGTCAGTGAGCAGTTCTTC.

V usage is TRBV6-1 and J usage is TRBJ2-3, with D unresolved. Trimming stripped 5 bases from V and 2 bases from J, with 14 bases between. CDR1 MNHNS and CDR2 SASEGT come from the germline V gene. The CDR3 is 15 amino acids. The CDR3 region has the DNA TGTGCCAGCAGTAGGAGCGAATTAGTCACAGATACGCAGTATTTT. Translated, it gives CASSRSELVTDTQYF.

This clonotype was recorded a few times. The chain carries TRBV25-1 and TRBJ2-7, with D perhaps TRBD2 (6 bases). Per the germline V gene, CDR1 is MGHDK and CDR2 is SYGVNS. This CDR3 contains 13 residues. V lost 2 bases and J 5 bases, leaving 10 bases between the germline ends. CDR3 nucleotide sequence: TGTGCCAGCAGTGAACCGACTAGTCACGAGCAGTACTTC. Protein sequence: CASSEPTSHEQYF.

This clonotype showed up just a few times. CDR3 sequence: CASSQERGLETQYF. CDR3 in DNA: TGTGCCAGCAGCCAAGAGAGGGGTTTGGAGACCCAGTACTTC. The chain combines TRBV4-2 with TRBJ2-5; D may correspond to TRBD1 or TRBD2 (5 bases each). Trimming removed 0 bases from V and 5 bases from J, with 10 bases in between. This CDR3 comprises 14 residues. Germline lookup yields CDR1 LGHNA and CDR2 YNFKEQ.

This chain connects TRBV20-1 to TRBJ1-5, with unresolved D. Germline CDR1 and CDR2: DFQATT and SNEGSKA (reference sequence). Trimming removed 5 bases at V and 0 bases at J, with 8 bases between. The CDR3 is 13 amino acids. The CDR3 DNA reads TGCAGTGCTGGACCATCTAGCAATCAGCCCCAGCATTTT. This translates into CSAGPSSNQPQHF.

This rearrangement joins TRBV29-1 to TRBJ1-1; D unresolved. V shed 4 bases and J shed 5 bases, with 17 bases lying between them. CDR1 is SQVTM and CDR2 is ANQGSEA in the germline V gene. The CDR3 runs to 14 residues. The CDR3 region is CSVGSVAVETEAFF. DNA of the CDR3: TGCAGCGTTGGTTCCGTGGCCGTTGAAACTGAAGCTTTCTTT. Supplemented by reference TRBV29-1 and TRBJ1-1, the full variable domain reads SAVISQKPSRDICQRGTSLTIQCQVDSQVTMMFWYRQQPGQSLTLIATANQGSEATYESGFVIDKFPISRPNLTFSTLTVSNMSPEDSSIYLCSVGSVAVETEAFFGQGTRLTVV.

The sample holds a few counts of this clonotype. The genes are TRBV27 and TRBJ1-1; D is ambiguous. Trimming took off 4 bases at V and 1 base at J, with 7 bases between the two ends. The CDR3 consists of 13 residues. CDR1 is MNHEY, CDR2 SMNVEV, per germline (reference sequence). The CDR3: CASSWEENTEAFF. The CDR3 region has the DNA TGTGCCAGCAGTTGGGAGGAGAACACTGAAGCTTTCTTT.